One sample yielded the 8 T cell receptor beta chains listed below, sequenced in a study of T cells after yellow fever vaccination. TCRdb recomputed calls from the 5' RACE reads with MiXCR, one row per CDR3 protein. The sample contains hundreds of thousands of distinct CDR3 sequences, around 12% of which appear only once. The material was PBMCs, obtained on the day of the yellow fever booster vaccination. All receptors come from a young man who received the YFV17D yellow fever vaccine.

This clonotype showed up many times. This chain joins TRBV6-5 and TRBJ2-1; TRBD2 matches at 8 bases. Looked up from germline, CDR1 is MNHEY and CDR2 is SVGAGI. V lost 3 bases and J lost 4; bases outside the gene matches: 5. This CDR3 has 15 amino acids. In DNA form, the CDR3 reads TGTGCCAGCAGTTATAGACTAGCGACGTACAATGAGCAGTTCTTC. Its protein is CASSYRLATYNEQFF.

The chain is built from TRBV29-1 and TRBJ1-2; perhaps TRBD1 as D (6 bases). Trimming cost V 7 bases and J 8 bases, with 14 bases left between them. CDR3 length: 11 amino acids. The germline V gene has CDR1 SQVTM and CDR2 ANQGSEA. CDR3 region: CSERGAGGYTF. CDR3 nucleotides: TGCAGCGAGCGGGGGGCGGGGGGCTACACCTTC.

The V call is TRBV4-3, the J call TRBJ2-6; 7 bases are a match to TRBD1. The ends lost 0 bases at V and 5 bases at J; junction bases unmatched: 4. Germline assignment: CDR1 LGHNA and CDR2 YSLEER. This CDR3 comprises 16 residues. The DNA of the CDR3 is TGCGCCAGCAGCCAAGAAGGACAGGTCCGGGCCAACGTCCTGACTTTC. This sequence encodes CASSQEGQVRANVLTF.

This clonotype was picked up a small number of times. The CDR3, as DNA: TGTGCCAGCTCACCCCCCGGGACGTCTGAAGCTTTCTTT. It codes for CASSPPGTSEAFF. The chain uses TRBV18 and TRBJ1-1; D perhaps matches TRBD1 (5 bases). This CDR3 is 13 amino acids long. V gave up 3 bases and J gave up 6 bases, with 11 bases separating them. CDR1 is KGHSH, CDR2 LQKENI, per germline.

The CDR3: CASSFATMGEQFF. The CDR3 DNA reads TGTGCCAGCAGCTTCGCGACTATGGGTGAGCAGTTCTTC. V usage is TRBV11-1 and J usage is TRBJ2-1; tentatively, D is TRBD2 (5 bases). V was trimmed by 3 bases and J by 9 bases, leaving 12 bases between them. The CDR3 extends over 13 amino acids. Germline values: CDR1 SGHAT, CDR2 FQDESV (reference sequence).

This clonotype was seen only a few times. V usage is TRBV5-1 and J usage is TRBJ2-3; possible D gene TRBD2, 5 bases. The CDR3 runs to 16 residues. Germline lookup yields CDR1 SGHRS and CDR2 YFSETQ. V was clipped by 0 bases and J by 1 base, with 12 bases between them. The CDR3 protein is CASSLEKRFGTDTQYF. The CDR3 coding sequence is TGCGCCAGCAGCTTGGAGAAGCGGTTCGGCACAGATACGCAGTATTTT.

There are a few counts of this clonotype. The genes are TRBV20-1 and TRBJ1-2, with 7 bases lining up with TRBD1. Germline V gene lookup returns CDR1 DFQATT and CDR2 SNEGSKA (reference sequence). With 2 bases clipped from V and 5 bases from J, the junction kept 8 bases outside the gene matches. There are 14 residues in the CDR3. CDR3: CSARPIGGSYGYTF. The CDR3 coding sequence is TGCAGTGCTAGACCCATAGGGGGCTCGTATGGCTACACCTTC.

This clonotype was found a few times. The rearrangement joins TRBV11-2 to TRBJ2-5; D possibly corresponds to TRBD2 (6 bases). Trimming stripped 2 bases from V and 4 bases from J, with 26 bases between. Germline V gene lookup returns CDR1 SGHAT and CDR2 FQNNGV. This CDR3 is 19 amino acids long. CDR3 sequence (DNA): TGTGCCAGCAGCTTATCTCATGGGGGGTCCAGACGGATTACAGAGACCCAGTACTTC. This translates into CASSLSHGGSRRITETQYF.